The 24 T cell receptor beta chains below come from one sample, sequenced in a study of OX40 agonist ivuxolimab in advanced cancers. Measured with immunoSEQ multiplex PCR; TCRdb has only the in-frame clones, and not every one. The top ten clones hold approximately 6.1% of a sample with about 69,000 clones, around 85% of them seen once. The sample here was CD4+ or CD8+ T cells sorted from blood, taken in a trial of the OX40 agonist ivuxolimab. These receptors came from an adult with an advanced solid tumor such as melanoma, head and neck, liver or kidney cancer.

This clone was counted once. This same CDR3 is encoded by further DNA sequences in the sample. The chain has TRBV11-2 and TRBJ1-3; TRBD1 matches 8 bases. The CDR3 sequence is 15 residues long. Germline V gives CDR1 SGHAT, CDR2 FQNNGV. V lost 3 bases to trimming and J lost 2 bases; unmatched junction nucleotides: 3. The DNA for the CDR3 is TGTGCCAGCAGCTTGATACAGGGGGCTGGAAACACCATATATTTT. Its protein is CASSLIQGAGNTIYF.

This chain joins TRBV5-4 and TRBJ2-2, with 10 bases aligning to TRBD2. Germline CDR1 and CDR2: SGHNT and YYREEE (reference sequence). The CDR3 sequence is 17 residues long. The V segment lost 0 bases and the J segment 4 bases; nucleotides outside the gene matches: 6. CDR3 sequence: CASSLAGGLASTGELFF. The CDR3 region has the DNA TGTGCCAGCAGCTTGGCGGGGGGACTAGCGAGCACCGGGGAGCTGTTTTTT.

Only a few counts were recorded for this clone. The rearrangement joins TRBV6-1 to TRBJ1-1, with 7 bases lining up with TRBD1. V was pared by 2 bases and J by 3 bases, with 9 bases of the junction left unmatched. This CDR3 is built from 16 residues. Per germline, CDR1 MNHNS and CDR2 SASEGT. CDR3 sequence: CASSERPGGIYTEAFF. CDR3 nucleotides: TGTGCCAGCAGTGAACGGCCAGGGGGAATCTACACTGAAGCTTTCTTT.

The chain couples TRBV2 to TRBJ2-1; D perhaps matches TRBD2 (7 bases). Trimming removed 4 bases from V and 9 bases from J, with 16 bases in between. In germline, CDR1 is SNHLY, CDR2 FYNNEI. CDR3 length: 14 residues. The DNA of the CDR3 is TGTGCCAGCAGTGTGGCGGGAGTAGGGGGTGAGCAGTTCTTC. Protein: CASSVAGVGGEQFF.

The chain carries TRBV5-1 and TRBJ2-6, with D tentatively TRBD1 or TRBD2 (6 bases each). The CDR3 sequence is 18 residues long. Germline assignment: CDR1 SGHRS and CDR2 YFSETQ. Trimming left V 0 bases short and J 0 bases short, with 13 bases between. The CDR3 here is CASSLGTWGASGANVLTF. CDR3 DNA sequence: TGCGCCAGCAGCTTGGGGACCTGGGGGGCCTCTGGGGCCAACGTCCTGACTTTC.

This chain connects TRBV11-2 to TRBJ2-1; 8 bases align to TRBD1. The V gene's germline CDR1 is SGHAT and CDR2 FQNNGV. Trimming removed 4 bases from V and 8 bases from J; junction bases left unmatched: 19. The CDR3 has 18 residues. CDR3 sequence: CASSSSRTGPGLMDEQFF. DNA for the CDR3: TGTGCCAGCAGCTCCTCGCGGACAGGGCCCGGTTTAATGGATGAGCAGTTCTTC.

V and J are TRBV25-1 and TRBJ2-5, with D possibly matching TRBD2 (6 bases). The J call could be wrong; TRBJ2-7 is a better fit for the DNA end. There are 11 residues in the CDR3. Germline CDR1 MGHDK, CDR2 SYGVNS. As DNA, the CDR3 is TGTGCCAGCAGTGTCGGGAGCGAGCAGTACTTC. It translates to CASSVGSEQYF.

This clone has only one observation. The genes are TRBV5-1 and TRBJ2-1, with 9 bases fitting TRBD2. CDR1 is SGHRS, CDR2 YFSETQ, per germline. V was pared by 1 base and J by 6 bases, with 8 bases of the junction left unmatched. The CDR3 runs 16 residues. CDR3 sequence reads: CASSLSAGGLGNEQFF. The CDR3 DNA reads as TGCGCCAGCAGCTTGTCGGCGGGGGGGCTGGGCAATGAGCAGTTCTTC.

The rearrangement joins TRBV10-3 to TRBJ1-1, with 7 positions matching TRBD1. V lost 7 bases, J lost 4 bases, and 6 bases stayed unmatched. The germline V gene has CDR1 ENHRY and CDR2 SYGVKD. The CDR3 is 13 amino acids. The CDR3 loop is CAITGRDSTEAFF. Written as DNA, the CDR3 is TGTGCCATCACCGGCCGGGACAGCACTGAAGCTTTCTTT.

J is TRBJ1-1 and V is TRBV5-4, with D unclear. The CDR3 is made up of 16 amino acids. Germline CDR1 is SGHNT and CDR2 is YYREEE (reference sequence). V lost 1 base and J lost 1, with 14 bases in between. CDR3: CASSLYQEGWNTEAFF. Written as DNA, the CDR3 is TGTGCCAGCAGCTTGTATCAGGAAGGATGGAACACTGAAGCTTTCTTT.

V and J are TRBV12-5 and TRBJ1-1; D unresolved. The V end was cut by 0 bases, the J end by 4 bases, with 6 bases between. The CDR3 covers 13 residues. Germline CDR1 LGHNT, CDR2 FRNRAP. This CDR3 is CASGLVTATEAFF. CDR3 coding DNA: TGTGCTAGTGGTTTGGTAACAGCCACTGAAGCTTTCTTT.

V gene TRBV28 combines with J gene TRBJ2-5, with 9 nucleotides matching TRBD2. V lost 8 bases and J lost 9; bases outside the gene matches: 16. The CDR3 is made up of 15 amino acids. Germline V gene sequence: CDR1 MDHEN, CDR2 SYDVKM. The DNA of the CDR3 is TGTGCCAGCGCCTTCCCGGGACTAGCTACGAAGGCCCAGTACTTC. Amino acid sequence: CASAFPGLATKAQYF.

V gene TRBV18 combines with J gene TRBJ1-4; D call uncertain. Between the trimmed V and J ends, which lost 1 base and 5 bases, there was a span of 11 bases. Germline lookup yields CDR1 KGHSH and CDR2 LQKENI. There are 15 residues in the CDR3. CDR3: CASSPQDGGNEKLFF. The CDR3, as DNA: TGTGCCAGCTCACCACAGGACGGAGGGAATGAAAAACTGTTTTTT.

V usage is TRBV4-3 and J usage is TRBJ2-3, with unresolved D. Germline V gene data show CDR1 as LGHNA and CDR2 as YSLEER. The CDR3 runs to 19 residues. Trimming left V 0 bases short and J 0 bases short, with 19 bases between. The CDR3, as DNA: TGCGCCAGCAGCCAAGAATGGGGTTTTGGTACAGAGAGCACAGATACGCAGTATTTT. Its translation is CASSQEWGFGTESTDTQYF.

The chain recombines TRBV12-5 with TRBJ1-2; a possible D gene is TRBD1 (6 bases). Trimming stripped 3 bases from V and 6 bases from J, with 17 bases between. From germline, CDR1 is LGHNT and CDR2 FRNRAP. The CDR3 runs to 15 residues. This CDR3 reads CASGFSNRVTHGYTF. CDR3 bases: TGTGCTAGTGGTTTCTCAAACAGGGTGACACATGGCTACACCTTC.

Here the CDR3 DNA reads TGTGCCTGGAGTGTTACAGGGGACACTGAAGCTTTCTTT. This gives the protein CAWSVTGDTEAFF. The V and J genes are TRBV30 and TRBJ1-1, with 7 bases identical to TRBD1. The CDR3 spans 13 residues. The J segment lost 3 bases and the V segment lost 0 bases, leaving 1 base of the junction unmatched. The germline V gene has CDR1 GTSNPN and CDR2 SVGIG (reference sequence).

The chain carries TRBV6-5 and TRBJ2-7, with D perhaps TRBD1 (5 bases). V lost 0 bases to trimming and J lost 4 bases, with 10 bases between them. The CDR3 spans 14 residues. Germline values: CDR1 MNHEY, CDR2 SVGAGI. The CDR3 protein is CASSYSRQNYEQYF. CDR3 bases: TGTGCCAGCAGTTACTCACGACAGAATTACGAGCAGTACTTC.

This clone has a handful of counts. This rearrangement joins TRBV27 to TRBJ2-7; D possibly corresponds to TRBD2 (5 bases). Germline-derived CDR1 and CDR2 are MNHEY and SMNVEV (reference sequence). Trimming removed 2 bases at V and 3 bases at J, with 8 bases between. The CDR3 runs 13 residues. The chain's CDR3 is CASSLVGDYEQYF. The CDR3 bases are TGTGCCAGCAGTTTAGTCGGGGACTACGAGCAGTACTTC.

The rearrangement uses TRBV7-2 and TRBJ2-5, with D possibly matching TRBD2 (7 bases). The J call may be wrong; the DNA end is better matched by TRBJ2-7. The CDR3 consists of 13 residues. The germline CDR1 and CDR2 sequences are SGHTA and FQGNSA. The CDR3 protein is CASSFSGTNEQYF. The CDR3 DNA follows: TGTGCCAGCAGCTTCAGCGGGACAAACGAGCAGTACTTC.

The chain combines TRBV4-1 with TRBJ2-2; maybe TRBD1 (5 bases). Trimming took off 5 bases at V and 5 bases at J, with 12 bases between the two ends. The CDR3 extends over 14 amino acids. Germline V gene data show CDR1 as MGHRA and CDR2 as YSYEKL. In DNA form, the CDR3 reads TGCGCCAGCAGCTCAACCCAGGGAACCGGGGAGCTGTTTTTT. Translating it yields CASSSTQGTGELFF.

The chain uses TRBV5-1 and TRBJ2-5; TRBD1 might be the D (5 bases). Germline V CDR1 and CDR2: SGHRS, YFSETQ. Trimming removed 1 base from V and 5 bases from J, with 15 bases in between. This CDR3 contains 15 residues. This CDR3 reads CASSLLGASRETQYF. DNA for the CDR3: TGCGCCAGCAGCTTGCTAGGGGCCTCCCGGGAGACCCAGTACTTC.

The rearrangement uses TRBV28 and TRBJ1-2; 8 bases are shared with TRBD1. V shed 3 bases, J shed 5 bases, and the junction held 5 bases outside the gene matches. The CDR3 has 14 residues. CDR1 and CDR2 (germline): MDHEN, SYDVKM. This chain's CDR3 is CASSFGQGDYGYTF. CDR3 DNA sequence: TGTGCCAGCAGTTTTGGACAGGGAGATTATGGCTACACCTTC.

The J gene is TRBJ1-1, the V gene TRBV2, with 9 positions matching TRBD1. CDR3 length equals 14 residues. Germline-derived CDR1 and CDR2 are SNHLY and FYNNEI. The junction had 3 bases not matched to a gene; V was cut back by 4 bases and J by 3 bases. CDR3 bases: TGTGCCAGCAGTGTTACAGGGGGCTACACTGAAGCTTTCTTT. It yields the protein CASSVTGGYTEAFF.

The J gene is TRBJ1-5, the V gene TRBV19; D gene unclear. Trimming stripped 1 base from V and 3 bases from J, with 10 bases between. The CDR3 runs 15 residues. The germline gives CDR1 LNHDA, CDR2 SQIVND (reference sequence). CDR3 nucleotides: TGTGCCAGTAGTATAGGTTCCGGGTTCAATCAGCCCCAGCATTTT. Encoded protein: CASSIGSGFNQPQHF.